The rows below give T cell receptor beta chains drawn from one sample of a study of T cell repertoires in cytomegalovirus infection. TCRdb processed the reads anew with MiXCR; each CDR3 protein has one entry. Of around 210,000 distinct CDR3 sequences listed, approximately 7% are singletons. Sequencing was done on a sample of PBMCs. The receptors were sampled from a human donor in good health (CMV status not recorded). Some clones in this sample may be carry-over from other donors' samples. The CDR3 runs from the conserved cysteine through the conserved F or W. D genes are given only for firm matches. Clone size is given for some rows only: seen once, a few or many times, or a class if the clone is expanded.

clone_size j_call v_call d_call cdr3_nt cdr3_aa
- TRBJ1-2 TRBV19 - TGTGCCAGTAGAAGCCTATCCTATGGCTACACCTTC CASRSLSYGYTF
many TRBJ2-1 TRBV20-1 TRBD2 TGCAGTGCTCCCCTACGGGGGGGCACAGGGAATGAGCAGTTCTTC CSAPLRGGTGNEQFF
many TRBJ2-5 TRBV5-1 - TGCGCCAGCAGCCCGGGGCAGGGAGAGACCCAGTACTTC CASSPGQGETQYF
many TRBJ2-2 TRBV7-2 - TGTGCCAGCAGCTTTTTGGGATTTGGCGGGGAGCTGTTTTTT CASSFLGFGGELFF
many TRBJ2-1 TRBV29-1 - TGCAGCGCAAGACTATTACAGGGCATGAGAAATGAGCAGTTCTTC CSARLLQGMRNEQFF
many TRBJ2-7 TRBV7-2 TRBD1 TGTGCCAGCAGCTTCGGGACAGGCCCCTACGAGCAGTACTTC CASSFGTGPYEQYF
many TRBJ1-2 TRBV6-2/TRBV6-3 - TGTGCCAGCAGTTCCCAGTGGGGCTACACCTTC CASSSQWGYTF
many TRBJ1-5 TRBV6-1 - TGTGCCAGCAGGCGACGGATAGATCAGCCCCAGCATTTT CASRRRIDQPQHF
many TRBJ1-1 TRBV7-7 - TGTGCCAGCAGCTTACAGTGGAACACTGAAGCTTTCTTT CASSLQWNTEAFF
many TRBJ2-1 TRBV6-2/TRBV6-3 TRBD2 TGTGCCAGCACCCCTAGCGGGGGTTCTCATGCTGAGCAGTTCTTC CASTPSGGSHAEQFF
- TRBJ1-6 TRBV6-5 - TGTGCCAGCAGCCTTCTGTCAGGTTCACCCCTCCACTTT CASSLLSGSPLHF
- TRBJ2-7 TRBV20-1 TRBD1 TGCAGTGCCCTGAACCCGACAGGGACCTACGAGCAGTACTTC CSALNPTGTYEQYF
many TRBJ1-2 TRBV4-1 - TGCGCCAGCAGCCAAGAAGGTAACAACTATGGCTACACCTTC CASSQEGNNYGYTF
many TRBJ2-3 TRBV20-1 - TGCAGTGCTAGAGATCTCCAGACGTTCTCGACAACAGATACGCAGTATTTT CSARDLQTFSTTDTQYF
many TRBJ2-7 TRBV29-1 - TGCAGCGTTGAAAGATGGCCTGCCTCCTACGAGCAGTACTTC CSVERWPASYEQYF
many TRBJ1-5 TRBV19 - TGTGCCAGTAGTACGGGGCTGGATCAGCCCCAGCATTTT CASSTGLDQPQHF
many TRBJ2-3 TRBV5-1 - TGCGCCAGCGCTCAAGGGGACCCTTCCACAGATACGCAGTATTTT CASAQGDPSTDTQYF
few TRBJ1-4 TRBV6-6 - TGTGCCAGCAGTTACTTAGTGGGTGGATACCTGTTTTTT CASSYLVGGYLFF
- TRBJ1-1 TRBV11-1 - TGTGCCAGCAGCTTAGTTAGAGGGTCGACCACTGAAGCTTTCTTT CASSLVRGSTTEAFF
many TRBJ2-1 TRBV6-2/TRBV6-3 - TGTGCCAGCAGTTACTCGTCTAGCCTGCGGATAAATGAGCAGTTCTTC CASSYSSSLRINEQFF
many TRBJ2-5 TRBV18 TRBD2 TGTGCCAGCTCACCACCTAGCGGGGCTGAGACCCAGTACTTC CASSPPSGAETQYF
many TRBJ1-6 TRBV7-6 TRBD1 TGTGCCAGCGCGACCGGGACAGGGAATTCACCCCTCCACTTT CASATGTGNSPLHF
many TRBJ2-3 TRBV7-3 - TGTGCCAGCAGCTCCGTACCCGTTTCAGATACGCAGTATTTT CASSSVPVSDTQYF
- TRBJ2-5 TRBV7-9 - TGTGCCAGCAGCTTCGACGGGAGTCAAGAGACCCAGTACTTC CASSFDGSQETQYF
many TRBJ2-1 TRBV12-3/TRBV12-4 - TGTGCCAGTTCCGGGACAATCCCCTACAATGAGCAGTTCTTC CASSGTIPYNEQFF
medium-sized TRBJ1-1 TRBV7-2 - TGTGCCAGCAGCCCCTCCTGGGGGGCTGATGAAGCTTTCTTT CASSPSWGADEAFF
few TRBJ2-4 TRBV7-9 - TGTGCCAGCAGTCAATCCGGGGTAGGCATTCAGTACTTC CASSQSGVGIQYF
many TRBJ2-1 TRBV12-5 - TGTGCTAGTGGTTTGGCCCCTGATGGACAGCTACCCCACAATGAGCAGTTCTTC CASGLAPDGQLPHNEQFF
many TRBJ1-6 TRBV4-2 - TGTGCCAGCAGCCCTCAAGATTTATTCAGCTCCTATAATTCACCCCTCCACTTT CASSPQDLFSSYNSPLHF
many TRBJ2-4 TRBV28 TRBD2 TGTGCCAGCAAACCGCTGTGGGAGGGTTTAACCAAAAACATTCAGTACTTC CASKPLWEGLTKNIQYF
- TRBJ2-3 TRBV2 - TGTGCCAGTAAGACGCTATCGGGCACAGATACGCAGTATTTT CASKTLSGTDTQYF
many TRBJ2-7 TRBV7-3 TRBD1 TGTGCCAGCAGCTTAACGACAGGGGGCATCGACGAGCAGTACTTC CASSLTTGGIDEQYF
many TRBJ1-1 TRBV28 - TGTGCCAGCACGGGCTCTTTGGACACTGAAGCTTTCTTT CASTGSLDTEAFF
many TRBJ1-2 TRBV28 - TGTGCCAGCAGTACGACAGTTTATGGCTACACCTTC CASSTTVYGYTF
many TRBJ1-1 TRBV20-1 - TGCAGTGCTAGACCGATAGACAGGAACACTGAAGCTTTCTTT CSARPIDRNTEAFF
many TRBJ2-1 TRBV6-6 TRBD2 TGTGCCAGCAGTTCCCCTAGCGGGGTGTCCTACAATGAGCAGTTCTTC CASSSPSGVSYNEQFF
many TRBJ2-7 TRBV5-1 - TGCGCCAGCAGCTTGGACGTAGATGGCGAGCAGTACTTC CASSLDVDGEQYF
many TRBJ1-1 TRBV10-1 TRBD1 TGCGCCAGCAGTGAGTCTCTGGACAGGAAAACTGAAGCTTTCTTT CASSESLDRKTEAFF
few TRBJ2-2 TRBV5-1 - TGCGCCAGCAGCTTGACACAGGGAGGGACCGGGGAGCTGTTTTTT CASSLTQGGTGELFF
- TRBJ2-2 TRBV6-2/TRBV6-3 - TGTGCCAGCTCTCCAGGACGGACGACGAACACCGGGGAGCTGTTTTTT CASSPGRTTNTGELFF
many TRBJ2-1 TRBV20-1 TRBD2 TGCAGTGCTAACTTTATGAGGACTAGCGGGGGGGTTTCCTACAATGAGCAGTTCTTC CSANFMRTSGGVSYNEQFF
many TRBJ2-5 TRBV20-1 - TGCAGTGCTATTGAGGGGGAGACCCAGTACTTC CSAIEGETQYF
few TRBJ1-2 TRBV9 - TGTGCCAGCAGCCCCCCCAGGGGAGGCTACACCTTC CASSPPRGGYTF
many TRBJ2-1 TRBV5-4 TRBD1 TGTGCCAGCAGCTTGCTTCAGGGGGAATACAATGAGCAGTTCTTC CASSLLQGEYNEQFF
many TRBJ1-4 TRBV2 - TGTGCCAGCAACAAAGAGTATACCAGGGGATCAACTAATGAAAAACTGTTTTTT CASNKEYTRGSTNEKLFF
few TRBJ2-5 TRBV29-1 - TGCAGCGTTGAAGAACCAGCACAAGAGACCCAGTACTTC CSVEEPAQETQYF
- TRBJ1-5 TRBV20-1 - TGCAGTGCTAGATCGTTAAGGTCCCAGCCCCAGCATTTT CSARSLRSQPQHF
many TRBJ1-2 TRBV20-1 - TGCAGTGCTAGAGTCCCCCCTGGGCAGGGGACGAGTGGCTACACCTTC CSARVPPGQGTSGYTF
many TRBJ2-3 TRBV7-2 TRBD2 TGTGCCAGCAGCTTAGTGTCGGGGGGGGGGCAGTTAACAGATACGCAGTATTTT CASSLVSGGGQLTDTQYF
few TRBJ1-1 TRBV25-1 - TGTGCCAGCAGGAGATTGGATGGGGTTGCTGAAGCTTTCTTT CASRRLDGVAEAFF
many TRBJ2-5 TRBV7-2 - TGTGCCAGCAGCTTAGTGGAGACCCAGTACTTC CASSLVETQYF
many TRBJ2-5 TRBV7-2 TRBD2 TGTGCCAGCAGCTTAGCGGTGCGGGGGGGCCGAGAGACCCAGTACTTC CASSLAVRGGRETQYF
many TRBJ2-7 TRBV20-1 - TGCAGTACTCCAGGGGAGGTCAGTACCTACGAGCAGTACTTC CSTPGEVSTYEQYF
many TRBJ2-5 TRBV6-1 - TGTGCCAGCAGTGAATTCCTAGCCCAAGAGACCCAGTACTTC CASSEFLAQETQYF
many TRBJ1-2 TRBV10-2 - TGCGCCAGCAGTGAGAGGGCCCCCTATGGCTACACCTTC CASSERAPYGYTF
many TRBJ1-2 TRBV7-2 - TGTGCCAGCAGCTTAAAATCCGGGACACATGGCTACACCTTC CASSLKSGTHGYTF
few TRBJ1-1 TRBV4-3 - TGCGCCAGCAGCCAAGAAGGTCAAGGATCCCAGAGGGACACTGAAGCTTTCTTT CASSQEGQGSQRDTEAFF
few TRBJ2-7 TRBV11-3 TRBD1 TGTGCCAGCAGCTTAGGGCGAACCGGGACAGGGGACTACGAGCAGTACTTC CASSLGRTGTGDYEQYF
many TRBJ2-6 TRBV7-2 - TGTGCCAGCAGCTTAGTTGGCCGGGGCGCGGGTTCTGGGGCCAACGTCCTGACTTTC CASSLVGRGAGSGANVLTF